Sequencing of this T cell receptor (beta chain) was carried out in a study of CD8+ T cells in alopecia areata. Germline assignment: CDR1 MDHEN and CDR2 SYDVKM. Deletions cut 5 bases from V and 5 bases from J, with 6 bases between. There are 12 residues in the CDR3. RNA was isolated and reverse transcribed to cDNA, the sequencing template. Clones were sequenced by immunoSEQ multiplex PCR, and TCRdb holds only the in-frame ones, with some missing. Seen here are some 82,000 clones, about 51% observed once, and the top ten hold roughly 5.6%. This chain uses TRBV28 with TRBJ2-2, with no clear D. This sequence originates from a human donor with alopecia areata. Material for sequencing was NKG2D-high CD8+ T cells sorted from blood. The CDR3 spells CASSIGTGELFF. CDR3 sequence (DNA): TGTGCCAGCAGTATCGGGACCGGGGAGCTGTTTTTT.